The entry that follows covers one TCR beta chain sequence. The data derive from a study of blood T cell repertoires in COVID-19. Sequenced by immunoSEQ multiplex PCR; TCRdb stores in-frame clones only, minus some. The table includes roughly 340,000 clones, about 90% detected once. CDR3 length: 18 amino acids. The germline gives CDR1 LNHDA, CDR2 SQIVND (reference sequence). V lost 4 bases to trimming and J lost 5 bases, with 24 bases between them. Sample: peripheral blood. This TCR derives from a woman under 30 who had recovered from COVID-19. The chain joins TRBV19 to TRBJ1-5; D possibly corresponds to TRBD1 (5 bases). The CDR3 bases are TGTGCCAGTAGTAGAAATACTACCTGGGGGGGGAGGTATCAGCCCCAGCATTTT. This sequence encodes CASSRNTTWGGRYQPQHF.